One sample yielded the 25 T cell receptor beta chains listed below, sequenced in a study of human T cells and chemical hapten exposure. The time point is: patch test 2, 6 weeks after DPC sensitization. Treatment here: therapeutic diphenylcyclopropenone sensitization with weekly scalp DPC. TCRdb reprocessed the RACE reads via MiXCR and lists one record per CDR3 protein. This table holds 330,000 or so distinct CDR3 sequences, 6% to 7% found once. Sequenced here: whole blood, sampled in connection with sensitization to the hapten diphenylcyclopropenone (DPC). All receptors come from a woman aged 18-35 years with alopecia areata. Some clones in this sample may be carry-over from other donors' samples.

This clonotype appeared many times. The rearrangement links TRBV28 to TRBJ2-2; D gene uncertain. CDR1 and CDR2 from the germline V gene are MDHEN and SYDVKM. Trimming removed 6 bases from V and 1 base from J, with 12 bases in between. The length of the CDR3 is 15 residues. In DNA form, the CDR3 reads TGTGCCAGCAGCCCTGCCCCCGGGAACACCGGGGAGCTGTTTTTT. The encoded protein is CASSPAPGNTGELFF.

The V call is TRBV10-3, the J call TRBJ1-3; D unclear. Trimming pared 4 bases from V and 1 base from J, leaving 11 bases between. Germline CDR1 is ENHRY and CDR2 is SYGVKD. There are 15 residues in the CDR3. The CDR3 DNA is TGTGCCATCAGTGTCTACAGTTCTTCTGGAAACACCATATATTTT. Amino acid sequence: CAISVYSSSGNTIYF.

The sample holds many counts of this clonotype. The CDR3 here is CASNRAGLHNEQFF. The CDR3 DNA follows: TGTGCCAGCAATAGGGCAGGGCTACACAATGAGCAGTTCTTC. This chain connects TRBV28 to TRBJ2-1, with D maybe TRBD1 (5 bases). In germline, CDR1 is MDHEN, CDR2 SYDVKM. CDR3 length: 14 residues. The ends were cut back, 7 bases at V and 5 bases at J, with 15 bases in the middle.

The CDR3 DNA reads TGCAGCACCACCCTAGCGGGGGGGCCTAATGAGCAGTTCTTC. Protein sequence: CSTTLAGGPNEQFF. This chain joins TRBV29-1 and TRBJ2-1, with TRBD2 matching over 12 bases. Germline trimming cut 8 bases from V and 7 bases from J; bases unmatched to any gene: 9. Germline-derived CDR1 and CDR2 are SQVTM and ANQGSEA. The CDR3 has 14 residues.

This clonotype has ten or more counts. This rearrangement joins TRBV11-2 to TRBJ2-3, with D possibly matching TRBD1 (5 bases). V was cut by 5 bases and J by 1 base, with 13 bases left in between. Germline-derived CDR1 and CDR2 are SGHAT and FQNNGV. The CDR3 contains 15 residues. In DNA, the CDR3 is TGTGCCAGCAGCCGGACATGGCTAGGCACAGATACGCAGTATTTT. Translation gives CASSRTWLGTDTQYF.

In its sample, this clonotype was seen a few times. The V and J genes are TRBV20-1 and TRBJ2-3; TRBD2 aligns across 11 bases. The CDR3 has 14 residues. The V gene's germline CDR1 is DFQATT and CDR2 SNEGSKA (reference sequence). After removal of 6 bases from V and 6 bases from J, the junction contained 8 bases not matched to a gene. The CDR3 here is CSAVSGGVPDTQYF. The DNA for the CDR3 is TGCAGTGCCGTTAGCGGGGGGGTCCCCGATACGCAGTATTTT.

There are many counts of this clonotype. The rearrangement links TRBV18 to TRBJ2-7; TRBD1 matches at 11 bases. V was clipped by 2 bases and J by 4 bases; unmatched bases: 7. Germline V CDR1 and CDR2: KGHSH, LQKENI. The CDR3 has 16 residues. The CDR3: CASSPRGTGGLYEQYF. In DNA form, the CDR3 reads TGTGCCAGCTCACCAAGGGGGACAGGGGGGCTGTACGAGCAGTACTTC.

This clonotype was found a few times. The J gene is TRBJ2-7, the V gene TRBV6-6; 10 bases fit TRBD2. Looked up from germline, CDR1 is MNHNY and CDR2 is SVGAGI (reference sequence). V shed 1 base and J 6 bases; nucleotides not matched to a gene: 12. The CDR3 covers 17 residues. The CDR3 DNA sequence: TGTGCCAGCAGTTACTACCCAGCGGGGGGGTCCAGAGGCGAGCAGTACTTC. Protein product: CASSYYPAGGSRGEQYF.

V gene TRBV7-6 combines with J gene TRBJ2-7; 7 bases map to TRBD1. CDR3 size: 16 residues. J was trimmed by 2 bases and V by 1 base; bases with no gene match: 8. Germline-derived CDR1 and CDR2 are SGHVS and FNYEAQ. CDR3 sequence: CASSLDPGTDAYEQYF. In DNA, the CDR3 is TGTGCCAGCAGCTTAGACCCCGGGACAGATGCCTACGAGCAGTACTTC.

This clonotype appeared a few times. This chain connects TRBV13 to TRBJ2-1; D might be TRBD1 (5 bases). The V and J ends lost 5 bases and 0 bases respectively, with 11 bases between them. CDR3 length: 15 residues. The germline V gene has CDR1 PRHDT and CDR2 FYEKMQ (reference sequence). The CDR3 protein is CASSQDMSSYNEQFF. The CDR3 DNA is TGTGCCAGCAGCCAGGACATGAGCTCCTACAATGAGCAGTTCTTC. Looking up the rest from reference TRBV13 and TRBJ2-1 gives the full variable domain: AAGVIQSPRHLIKEKRETATLKCYPIPRHDTVYWYQQGPGQDPQFLISFYEKMQSDKGSIPDRFSAQQFSDYHSELNMSSLELGDSALYFCASSQDMSSYNEQFFGPGTRLTVL.

The rearrangement joins TRBV25-1 to TRBJ2-2; a possible D gene is TRBD1 (6 bases). This CDR3 has 15 residues. The V end lost 7 bases, the J end lost 4 bases, and 16 bases lay between the germline ends. Per germline, CDR1 MGHDK and CDR2 SYGVNS. The CDR3 here is CASIGSQGSTGELFF. CDR3 DNA sequence: TGTGCCAGCATCGGCTCCCAGGGGAGCACCGGGGAGCTGTTTTTT.

This chain links TRBV5-1 with TRBJ2-1; D remains unclear. From germline, CDR1 is SGHRS and CDR2 YFSETQ. Trimming stripped 0 bases from V and 2 bases from J, with 12 bases between. This CDR3 spans 16 amino acids. The CDR3 protein is CASSLEWGNTYNEQFF. Here the CDR3 DNA reads TGCGCCAGCAGCTTGGAGTGGGGTAACACCTACAATGAGCAGTTCTTC.

This clonotype has at least ten counts. This chain uses TRBV13 with TRBJ1-1; D is unresolved. The CDR3 contains 11 residues. Germline V gene sequence: CDR1 PRHDT, CDR2 FYEKMQ (reference sequence). V lost 4 bases, J lost 5 bases, and 5 bases lay in between. Here the CDR3 reads CASSSRTEAFF. The CDR3 DNA sequence: TGTGCCAGCAGCTCCCGGACTGAAGCTTTCTTT.

There are many counts of this clonotype. One junction end disagrees with the germline gene, perhaps due to a read error. The rearrangement links TRBV7-7 to TRBJ2-2; D is tentatively TRBD1 or TRBD2 (5 bases each). The CDR3 contains 14 residues. CDR1 SSHAT and CDR2 FNYEAQ come from the germline V gene (reference sequence). In DNA, the CDR3 is TGTGCTAGCAGTTGGGACCTATACACCGGGGAGCTGTTTTTT. Translation: CASSWDLYTGELFF. Full variable domain (remainder filled in from reference TRBV7-7 and TRBJ2-2): GAGVSQSPRYKVTKRGQDVTLRCDPISSHATLYWYQQALGQGPEFLTYFNYEAQPDKSGLPSDRFSAERPEGSISTLTIQRTEQRDSAMYRCASSWDLYTGELFFGEGSRLTVL.

The chain links TRBV6-2 or TRBV6-3 to TRBJ1-6; D is unresolved. CDR3 length: 13 residues. Between the trimmed V and J ends, which lost 2 bases and 5 bases, there was a span of 4 bases. Looked up from germline, CDR1 is MNHEY and CDR2 is SVGEGT. CDR3 loop: CASSYRDNSPLHF. The CDR3 DNA sequence: TGTGCCAGCAGTTACCGGGATAATTCACCCCTCCACTTT.

This clonotype was seen many times. The chain joins TRBV27 to TRBJ1-5; D is unclear. The CDR3 spans 14 residues. Germline lookup yields CDR1 MNHEY and CDR2 SMNVEV (reference sequence). Trimming took off 5 bases at V and 9 bases at J, with 17 bases between the two ends. The CDR3 DNA reads as TGTGCCAGCAGTCCTGGAAGCCTCTGGGCGCCCCAGCATTTT. Its protein product is CASSPGSLWAPQHF.

This chain connects TRBV20-1 to TRBJ1-1; the D gene is possibly TRBD1 (6 bases). V lost 1 base, J lost 4 bases, and 16 bases lay in between. In germline, CDR1 is DFQATT, CDR2 SNEGSKA (reference sequence). This CDR3 is built from 15 residues. CDR3 sequence (DNA): TGCAGTGCTAGAGGCCCCACAGGGTGGAGCACTGAAGCTTTCTTT. Amino acids: CSARGPTGWSTEAFF.

This clonotype appeared a few times. The chain links TRBV12-3 or TRBV12-4 to TRBJ1-6; D is undetermined. This CDR3 contains 14 residues. Trimming removed 4 bases from V and 7 bases from J, with 11 bases in between. The DNA for the CDR3 is TGTGCCAGCAGTTATCGACGGGTGAATTCACCCCTCCACTTT. It translates to CASSYRRVNSPLHF.

This clonotype was observed a handful of times. This chain connects TRBV12-3 or TRBV12-4 to TRBJ1-2; unclear D gene. The V and J ends lost 6 bases and 4 bases respectively, with 15 bases between them. The CDR3 contains 14 residues. The CDR3 reads CASSQPQPAYGYTF. For the CDR3, the DNA is TGTGCCAGCAGCCAGCCCCAGCCCGCCTATGGCTACACCTTC.

The J gene is TRBJ2-5, the V gene TRBV4-1, with TRBD1 as a possible D gene (6 bases). The CDR3 extends over 16 amino acids. The ends were cut back, 0 bases at V and 6 bases at J, with 17 bases in the middle. Germline V CDR1 and CDR2: MGHRA, YSYEKL. CDR3 bases: TGCGCCAGCAGCCAAGAGGGGCCTAGCTGGGGGCAGACCCAGTACTTC. It translates to CASSQEGPSWGQTQYF.

There are many counts of this clonotype. V gene TRBV6-5 combines with J gene TRBJ1-1; 8 nucleotides match TRBD1. The ends lost 0 bases at V and 4 bases at J; junction bases unmatched: 1. This CDR3 has 14 amino acids. CDR1 and CDR2 (germline): MNHEY, SVGAGI. CDR3 loop: CASSYSQGGTEAFF. CDR3 bases: TGTGCCAGCAGTTACTCACAGGGGGGCACTGAAGCTTTCTTT.

The CDR3 region has the DNA TGTGCCAGCAGTTCCGCTTTTGGAGATACGCAGTATTTT. It encodes CASSSAFGDTQYF. The genes are TRBV6-5 and TRBJ2-3; unclear D gene. CDR3 size: 13 residues. The germline CDR1 and CDR2 sequences are MNHEY and SVGAGI. Trimming removed 4 bases at V and 5 bases at J, with 10 bases between.

This clonotype was picked up many times. The chain has TRBV6-5 and TRBJ1-6, with 7 nucleotides matching TRBD1. Germline CDR1 and CDR2: MNHEY and SVGAGI. With V trimmed by 6 bases and J by 7 bases, 9 bases remained unmatched. The CDR3 has 15 amino acids. CDR3 nucleotides: TGTGCCAGCAGATACACAGGGGTTGGAAATTCACCCCTCCACTTT. Protein sequence: CASRYTGVGNSPLHF.

This clonotype was counted between two and nine times. The chain recombines TRBV9 with TRBJ2-3, with TRBD1 matching over 9 bases. The CDR3 contains 14 residues. The germline V gene encodes CDR1 SGDLS and CDR2 YYNGEE. V gave up 1 base and J gave up 6 bases; unmatched junction bases: 3. CDR3: CASSVTGGPDTQYF. The CDR3, as DNA: TGTGCCAGCAGCGTAACAGGGGGCCCCGATACGCAGTATTTT. The complete variable domain, with remaining parts taken from reference TRBV9 and TRBJ2-3, reads DSGVTQTPKHLITATGQRVTLRCSPRSGDLSVYWYQQSLDQGLQFLIQYYNGEERAKGNILERFSAQQFPDLHSELNLSSLELGDSALYFCASSVTGGPDTQYFGPGTRLTVL.

Ten or more counts support this clonotype. The gene calls are TRBV5-1 and TRBJ2-1; D is possibly TRBD1 or TRBD2 (5 bases each). This CDR3 has 13 residues. V was pared by 1 base and J by 8 bases, with 10 bases between. CDR1 is SGHRS, CDR2 YFSETQ, per germline. CDR3 in DNA: TGCGCCAGCAGCTTGTCTAGAGGGGATGAGCAGTTCTTC. Its translation is CASSLSRGDEQFF. Full variable domain (missing parts from reference TRBV5-1 and TRBJ2-1): KAGVTQTPRYLIKTRGQQVTLSCSPISGHRSVSWYQQTPGQGLQFLFEYFSETQRNKGNFPGRFSGRQFSNSRSEMNVSTLELGDSALYLCASSLSRGDEQFFGPGTRLTVL.